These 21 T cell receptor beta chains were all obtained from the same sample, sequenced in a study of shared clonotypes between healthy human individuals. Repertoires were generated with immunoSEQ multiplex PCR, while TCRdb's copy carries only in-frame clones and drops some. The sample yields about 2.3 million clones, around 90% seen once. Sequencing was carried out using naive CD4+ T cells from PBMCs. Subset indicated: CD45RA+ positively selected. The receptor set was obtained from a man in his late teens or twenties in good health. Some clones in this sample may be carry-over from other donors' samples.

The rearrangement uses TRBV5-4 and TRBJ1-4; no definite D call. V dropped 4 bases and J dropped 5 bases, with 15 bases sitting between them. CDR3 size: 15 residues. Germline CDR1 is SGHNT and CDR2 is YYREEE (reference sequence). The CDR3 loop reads CASSVSMGLNEKLFF. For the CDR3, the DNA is TGTGCCAGCAGCGTTTCCATGGGATTAAATGAAAAACTGTTTTTT.

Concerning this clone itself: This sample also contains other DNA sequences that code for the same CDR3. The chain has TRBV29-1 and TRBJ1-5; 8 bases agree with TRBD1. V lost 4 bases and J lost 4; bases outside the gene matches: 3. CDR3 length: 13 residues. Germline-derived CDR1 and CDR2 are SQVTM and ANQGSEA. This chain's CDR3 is CSVGQGNNQPQHF. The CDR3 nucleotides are TGCAGCGTTGGACAGGGGAATAATCAGCCCCAGCATTTT.

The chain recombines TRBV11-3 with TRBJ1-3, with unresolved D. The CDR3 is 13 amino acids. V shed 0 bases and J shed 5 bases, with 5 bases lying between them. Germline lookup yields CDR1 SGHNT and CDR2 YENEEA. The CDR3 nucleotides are TGTGCCAGCAGCTTAGATGGGAGAAACACCATATATTTT. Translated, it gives CASSLDGRNTIYF. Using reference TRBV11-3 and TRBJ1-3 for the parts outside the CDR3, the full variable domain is EAGVVQSPRYKIIEKKQPVAFWCNPISGHNTLYWYLQNLGQGPELLIRYENEEAVDDSQLPKDRFSAERLKGVDSTLKIQPAELGDSAVYLCASSLDGRNTIYFGEGSWLTVV.

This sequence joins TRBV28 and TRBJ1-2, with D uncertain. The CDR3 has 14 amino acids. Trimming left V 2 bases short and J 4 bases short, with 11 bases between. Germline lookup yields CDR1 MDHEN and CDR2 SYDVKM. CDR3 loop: CASSLMIRVYGYTF. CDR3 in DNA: TGTGCCAGCAGTTTAATGATCCGGGTCTATGGCTACACCTTC.

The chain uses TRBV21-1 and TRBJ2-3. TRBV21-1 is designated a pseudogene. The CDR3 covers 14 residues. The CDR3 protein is CASSTQASTDTQYF. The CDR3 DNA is TGTGCCAGCAGCACACAAGCTAGCACAGATACGCAGTATTTT.

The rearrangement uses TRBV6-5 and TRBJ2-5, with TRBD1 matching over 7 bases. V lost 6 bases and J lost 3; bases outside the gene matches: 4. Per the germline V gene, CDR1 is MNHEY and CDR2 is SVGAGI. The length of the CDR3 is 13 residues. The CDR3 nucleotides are TGTGCCAGCAGAAACAGGGGTAAAGAGACCCAGTACTTC. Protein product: CASRNRGKETQYF.

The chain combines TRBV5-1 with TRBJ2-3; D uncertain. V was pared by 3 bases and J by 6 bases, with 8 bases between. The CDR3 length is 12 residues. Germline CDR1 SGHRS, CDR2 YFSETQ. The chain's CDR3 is CASSYAVDTQYF. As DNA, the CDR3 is TGCGCCAGCAGCTACGCGGTGGATACGCAGTATTTT.

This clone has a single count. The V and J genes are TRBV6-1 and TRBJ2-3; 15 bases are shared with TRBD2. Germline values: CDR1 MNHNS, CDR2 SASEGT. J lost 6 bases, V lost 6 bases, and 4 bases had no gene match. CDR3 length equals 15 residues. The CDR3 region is CASRWTSGRVDTQYF. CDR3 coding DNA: TGTGCCAGCAGATGGACTAGCGGGAGGGTTGATACGCAGTATTTT.

The CDR3 DNA is TGCGCCAGCAGCTTGGCCTGGCAGACGACTAATGAAAAACTGTTTTTT. Amino acid sequence: CASSLAWQTTNEKLFF. The V call is TRBV5-1, the J call TRBJ1-4; D uncertain. Germline CDR1 is SGHRS and CDR2 is YFSETQ. CDR3 length equals 16 residues. V lost 0 bases and J 2 bases, leaving 11 bases between the germline ends.

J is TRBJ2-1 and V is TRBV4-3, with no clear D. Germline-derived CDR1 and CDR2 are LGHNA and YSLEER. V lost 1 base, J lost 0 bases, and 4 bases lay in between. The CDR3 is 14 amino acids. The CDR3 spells CASSQGNSYNEQFF. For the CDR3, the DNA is TGCGCCAGCAGCCAAGGGAACTCCTACAATGAGCAGTTCTTC.

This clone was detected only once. The CDR3 spells CASSMGLPAGETQYF. In DNA form, the CDR3 reads TGTGCCAGCAGCATGGGGCTCCCCGCAGGGGAGACCCAGTACTTC. This chain joins TRBV28 and TRBJ2-5, with TRBD1 as a possible D gene (5 bases). Per germline, CDR1 MDHEN and CDR2 SYDVKM. The CDR3 is 15 residues long. Trimming removed 6 bases at V and 5 bases at J, with 19 bases between.

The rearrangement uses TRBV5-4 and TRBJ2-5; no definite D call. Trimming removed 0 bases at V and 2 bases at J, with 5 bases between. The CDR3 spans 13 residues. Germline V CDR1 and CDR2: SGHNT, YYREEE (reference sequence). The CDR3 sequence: CASSLENQETQYF. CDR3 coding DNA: TGTGCCAGCAGCTTGGAGAATCAAGAGACCCAGTACTTC.

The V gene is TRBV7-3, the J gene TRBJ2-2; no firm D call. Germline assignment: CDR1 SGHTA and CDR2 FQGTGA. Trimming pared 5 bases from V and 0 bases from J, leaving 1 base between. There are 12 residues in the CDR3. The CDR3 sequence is CASSTNTGELFF. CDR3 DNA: TGTGCCAGCAGCACGAACACCGGGGAGCTGTTTTTT.

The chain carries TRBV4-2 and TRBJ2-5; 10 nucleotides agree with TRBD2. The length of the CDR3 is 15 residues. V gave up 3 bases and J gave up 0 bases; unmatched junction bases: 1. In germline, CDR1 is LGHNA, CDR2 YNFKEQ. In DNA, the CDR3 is TGTGCCAGCAGCCACAGCGGGAGGGACCAAGAGACCCAGTACTTC. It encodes CASSHSGRDQETQYF.

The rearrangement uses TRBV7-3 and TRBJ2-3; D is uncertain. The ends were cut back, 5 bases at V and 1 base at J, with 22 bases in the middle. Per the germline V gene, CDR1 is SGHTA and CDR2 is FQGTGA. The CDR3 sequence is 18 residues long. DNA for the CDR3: TGTGCCAGCAGCCTCGGACCAGCCGGTAGCCCAGGCACAGATACGCAGTATTTT. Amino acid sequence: CASSLGPAGSPGTDTQYF.

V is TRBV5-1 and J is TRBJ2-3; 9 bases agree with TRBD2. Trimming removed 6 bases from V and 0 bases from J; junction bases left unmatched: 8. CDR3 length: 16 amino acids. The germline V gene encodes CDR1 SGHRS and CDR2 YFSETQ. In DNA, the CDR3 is TGCGCCAGCATGATGGGACTAGCTGCTAGCACAGATACGCAGTATTTT. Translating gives CASMMGLAASTDTQYF.

As DNA, the CDR3 is TGCGCCAGCAAGGAGGGCACGGGTCAGCCCCAGCATTTT. Translating gives CASKEGTGQPQHF. The chain uses TRBV5-1 and TRBJ1-5; D not resolved. Germline assignment: CDR1 SGHRS and CDR2 YFSETQ. The ends were cut back, 6 bases at V and 6 bases at J, with 13 bases in the middle. The CDR3 is made up of 13 amino acids.

CDR3 residues: CASMNDRGQTEAFF. The CDR3 DNA reads as TGTGCCAGTATGAACGACAGGGGGCAAACTGAAGCTTTCTTT. The gene calls are TRBV19 and TRBJ1-1; 10 nucleotides line up with TRBD1. The CDR3 totals 14 residues. The V and J ends lost 7 bases and 5 bases, in that order; junction bases with no gene match: 7. Germline loops: CDR1 LNHDA, CDR2 SQIVND (reference sequence).

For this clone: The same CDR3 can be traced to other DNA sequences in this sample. CDR3 region: CSVSRDRGYNEQFF. CDR3 nucleotide sequence: TGCAGCGTTAGCCGGGACAGGGGTTACAATGAGCAGTTCTTC. The chain uses TRBV29-1 and TRBJ2-1; TRBD1 aligns across 10 bases. The CDR3 sequence is 14 residues long. Germline V gives CDR1 SQVTM, CDR2 ANQGSEA. Trimming took 5 bases from V and 4 from J; bases not matched to a gene: 5.

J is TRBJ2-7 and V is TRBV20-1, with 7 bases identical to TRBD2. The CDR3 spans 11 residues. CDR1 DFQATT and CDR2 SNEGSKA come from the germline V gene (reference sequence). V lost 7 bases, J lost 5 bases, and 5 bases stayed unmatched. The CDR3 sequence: CSVTSTNEQYF. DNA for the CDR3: TGCAGTGTGACTAGCACCAACGAGCAGTACTTC.

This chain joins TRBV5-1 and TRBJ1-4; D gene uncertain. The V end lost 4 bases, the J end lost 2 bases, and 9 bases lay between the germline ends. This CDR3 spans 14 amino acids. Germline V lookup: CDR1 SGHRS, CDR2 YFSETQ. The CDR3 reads CASSRGLTNEKLFF. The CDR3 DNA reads TGCGCCAGCAGCCGAGGGTTGACTAATGAAAAACTGTTTTTT.